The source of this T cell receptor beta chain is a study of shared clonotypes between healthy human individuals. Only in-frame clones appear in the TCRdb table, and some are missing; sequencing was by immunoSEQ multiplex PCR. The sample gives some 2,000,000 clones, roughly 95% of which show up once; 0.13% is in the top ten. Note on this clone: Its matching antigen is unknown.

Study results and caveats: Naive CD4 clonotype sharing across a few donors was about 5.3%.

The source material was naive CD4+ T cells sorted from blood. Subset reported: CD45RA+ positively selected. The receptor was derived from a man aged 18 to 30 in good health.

CDR3 region: CASSYSTQEPYGYTF. The CDR3 DNA reads as TGTGCCAGCAGTTACTCGACACAGGAGCCCTATGGCTACACCTTC. J is TRBJ1-2 and V is TRBV6-6, with D possibly TRBD1 on 5 matching bases. The V end was cut by 0 bases, the J end by 4 bases, with 12 bases between. Germline CDR1 is MNHNY and CDR2 is SVGAGI (reference sequence). The CDR3 loop spans 15 amino acids.